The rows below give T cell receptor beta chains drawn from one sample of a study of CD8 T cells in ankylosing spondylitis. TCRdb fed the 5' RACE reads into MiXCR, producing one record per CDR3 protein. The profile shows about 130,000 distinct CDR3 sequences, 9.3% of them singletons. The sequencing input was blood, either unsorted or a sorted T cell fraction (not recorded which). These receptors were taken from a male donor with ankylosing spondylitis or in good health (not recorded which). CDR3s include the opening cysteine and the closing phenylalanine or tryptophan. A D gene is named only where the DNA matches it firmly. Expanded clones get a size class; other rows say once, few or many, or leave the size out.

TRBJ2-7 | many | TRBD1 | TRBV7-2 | TGTGCCAGCAGCTTAGAGGGGACAGGGGTTCTGTACTTC | CASSLEGTGVLYF
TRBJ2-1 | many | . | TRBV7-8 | TGTGCCAGCAGCCAGGACTTCTCTGGGGGGCAGTTCTTC | CASSQDFSGGQFF
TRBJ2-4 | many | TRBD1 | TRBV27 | TGTGCCAGCAGTTTCCTCAAAACAGGGGCCTTAGCCAAAAACATTCAGTACTTC | CASSFLKTGALAKNIQYF
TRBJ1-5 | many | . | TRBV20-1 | TGCAGTGCCACCGCCGCTGGCGGATTCTATCAGCCCCAGCATTTT | CSATAAGGFYQPQHF
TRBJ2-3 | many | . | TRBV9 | TGTGCCAGCAGCGTAGACGGGAGACGCACAGATACGCAGTATTTT | CASSVDGRRTDTQYF
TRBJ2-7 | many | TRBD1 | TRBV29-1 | TGCAGCGTCCACAGGGGCTACGAGCAGTACTTC | CSVHRGYEQYF
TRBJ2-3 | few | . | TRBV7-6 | TGTGCCAGCAGCATGGGGGACAGCACAGATACGCAGTATTTT | CASSMGDSTDTQYF
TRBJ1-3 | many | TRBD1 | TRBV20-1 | TGCAGTGCGCTACCGGGACAGGGCAGAAACACCATATATTTT | CSALPGQGRNTIYF
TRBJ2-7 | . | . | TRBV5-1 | TGCGCCAGCAGCTTGGTGGGGGGAAGCTCCTACGAGCAGTACTTC | CASSLVGGSSYEQYF
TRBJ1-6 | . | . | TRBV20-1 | TGCGGCAGTAGGAGGGGCGGTTCACCCCTCCACTTT | CGSRRGGSPLHF
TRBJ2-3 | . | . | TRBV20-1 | TGCAGTGCGCCAGATCCTAAGGAACGCACAGATACGCAGTATTTT | CSAPDPKERTDTQYF
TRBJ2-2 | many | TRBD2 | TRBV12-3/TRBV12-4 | TGTGCCAGCAGTTTACCAGCGGGAGTATCGGCCGGGGAGCTGTTTTTT | CASSLPAGVSAGELFF
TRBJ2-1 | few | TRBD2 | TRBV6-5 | TGTGCCAGCAGTTACTCTACGACTAGCGGGAGAAATGAGCAGTTCTTC | CASSYSTTSGRNEQFF
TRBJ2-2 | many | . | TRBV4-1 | TGCGCCAGCAGCCAAGGATCTTTTGCCGGGGAGCTGTTTTTT | CASSQGSFAGELFF
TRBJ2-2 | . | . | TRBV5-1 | TGCGCCAGCAACCAGGGGGGGACCGGGGAGCTGTTTTTT | CASNQGGTGELFF
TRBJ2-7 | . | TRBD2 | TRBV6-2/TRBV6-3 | TGTGCCACCATCAGCGGGAGGGTATCCTACGAGCAGTACTTC | CATISGRVSYEQYF
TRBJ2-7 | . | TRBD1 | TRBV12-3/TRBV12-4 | TGTGCCAGCAGTCCCGGGACAGGGGGGAACGACGAGCAGTACTTC | CASSPGTGGNDEQYF
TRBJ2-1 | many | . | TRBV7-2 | TGTGCCAGCAGCTTAGCGCAGGGAATAGCGGAGGCGAACTACAATGAGCAGTTCTTC | CASSLAQGIAEANYNEQFF
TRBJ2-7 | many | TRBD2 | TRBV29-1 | TGCAGCGTTGTGGGTAGCGGGAGGCGTTACGAGCAGTACTTC | CSVVGSGRRYEQYF
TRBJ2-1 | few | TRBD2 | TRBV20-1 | TGCAGTGCTAGAGATCAGGGTAGCATTGGCGGGAGCGCCTACAATGAGCAGTTCTTC | CSARDQGSIGGSAYNEQFF
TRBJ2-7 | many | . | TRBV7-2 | TGTGCCAGCAGCGGGGATGACTACGAGCAGTACTTC | CASSGDDYEQYF
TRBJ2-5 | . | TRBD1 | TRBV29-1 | TGCAGCGCGACGGACAGGGCGGAGACCCAGTACTTC | CSATDRAETQYF
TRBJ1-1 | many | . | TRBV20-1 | TGCAGTGCTAGAGATGGGAGCCCGACGGGGAACACTGAAGCTTTCTTT | CSARDGSPTGNTEAFF
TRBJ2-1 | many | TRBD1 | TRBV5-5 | TGTGCCAGCAGCTCAAAGACAGGGCTGAATGAGCAGTTCTTC | CASSSKTGLNEQFF
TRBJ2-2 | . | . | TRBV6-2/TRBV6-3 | TGTGCCAGCAGAAAGACCGGGGAGCTGTTTTTT | CASRKTGELFF
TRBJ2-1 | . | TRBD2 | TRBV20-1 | TGCAGTGCCCTGACTAGCGGGTTAATAAATGAGCAGTTCTTC | CSALTSGLINEQFF
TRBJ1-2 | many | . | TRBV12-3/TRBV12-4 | TGTGCCAGCAGGGTCTCCTCGGGGGGCTACACCTTC | CASRVSSGGYTF
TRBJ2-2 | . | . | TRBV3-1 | TGTGCCAGCAGCCAGGGGTTGAACACCGGGGAGCTGTTTTTT | CASSQGLNTGELFF
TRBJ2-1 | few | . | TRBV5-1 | TGCGCCAGCAGTGAAGGGGCTGCTACGGATGAGCAGTTCTTC | CASSEGAATDEQFF
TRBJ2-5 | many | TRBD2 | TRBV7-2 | TGTGCCAGCAGCGAAGGACTAGCGGTCCTCACCCAGTACTTC | CASSEGLAVLTQYF
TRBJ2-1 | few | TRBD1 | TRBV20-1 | TGCAGTGCCAAGGCAGGGGGCCGGGAGCAGTTCTTC | CSAKAGGREQFF
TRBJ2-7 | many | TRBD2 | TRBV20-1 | TGCAGTGCCCCTCGTGCCTCTAGCGGGGCGTACGAGCAGTACTTC | CSAPRASSGAYEQYF
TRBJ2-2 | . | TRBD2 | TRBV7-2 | TGTGCCAGCAGCTTAGTACGGGGACTAGCGGGGGGGGAGCTGTTTTTT | CASSLVRGLAGGELFF
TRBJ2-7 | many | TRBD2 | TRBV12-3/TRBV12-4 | TGTGCCAGCAGTTTATTACCGGGAGGGGCCTACGAGCAGTACTTC | CASSLLPGGAYEQYF
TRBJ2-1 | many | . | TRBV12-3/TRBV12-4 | TGTGCCAGCACGCAGAGGGGGGGAGTGGGGTACAATGAGCAGTTCTTC | CASTQRGGVGYNEQFF
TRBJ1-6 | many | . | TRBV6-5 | TGTGCCAGCAGTTATCGTGCTCGTCCAAGCTCCTATAATTCACCCCTCCACTTT | CASSYRARPSSYNSPLHF
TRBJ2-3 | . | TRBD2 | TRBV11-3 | TGTGCCAGCAGCCAAGGACTAGCGGGAGGCCCAGATACGCAGTATTTT | CASSQGLAGGPDTQYF
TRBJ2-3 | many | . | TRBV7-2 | TGTGCCAGCAGCATTAACAGGGCAGATACGCAGTATTTT | CASSINRADTQYF
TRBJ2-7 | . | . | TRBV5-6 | TGTGCCAGCAGCGGAGTGGACCACGAGCAGTACTTC | CASSGVDHEQYF
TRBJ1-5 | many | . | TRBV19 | TGTGCCAGTAGTAAGCGGGACACCCAAAGCAATCAGCCCCAGCATTTT | CASSKRDTQSNQPQHF
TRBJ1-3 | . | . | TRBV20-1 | TGCAGTGCTAGAGATGGACTCTCGGCGGGTGGAAACACCATGTATTTT | CSARDGLSAGGNTMYF
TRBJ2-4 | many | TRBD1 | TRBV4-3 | TGCGCCAGCAGCCAAGAATCGCCCGGACAGGGAACAAACATTCAGTACTTC | CASSQESPGQGTNIQYF
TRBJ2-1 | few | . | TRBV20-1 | TGCAGTGCTAGCCCCTTCACTCCCAATGAGCAGTTCTTC | CSASPFTPNEQFF
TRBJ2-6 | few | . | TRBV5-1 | TGCGCCAGCAGCTTGATTAGCTCTGGGGCCAACGTCCTGACTTTC | CASSLISSGANVLTF
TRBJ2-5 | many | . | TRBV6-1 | TGTGCCAGCAGTGTAACTACAGGGCCGATCCGGGAGACCCAGTACTTC | CASSVTTGPIRETQYF
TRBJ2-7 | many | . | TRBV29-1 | TGCAGCGTCGGATTGGATTTGGAGCAGTACTTC | CSVGLDLEQYF
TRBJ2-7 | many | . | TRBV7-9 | TGTGCCAGCCTCGTGTGGCCTTCCTACGAGCAGTACTTC | CASLVWPSYEQYF
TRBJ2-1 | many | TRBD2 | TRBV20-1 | TGCAGTGCTTTCCGGACTAGCGCAATCTCCTACAATGAGCAGTTCTTC | CSAFRTSAISYNEQFF
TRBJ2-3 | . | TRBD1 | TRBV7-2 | TGTGCCAGCAGCTTACGCAGACAGGGGGCGGATACGCAGTATTTT | CASSLRRQGADTQYF
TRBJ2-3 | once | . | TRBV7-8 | TGTGCCAGCAGCTCCGGGTGGCTTAGCGGAACTAGCACAGATACGCAGTATTTT | CASSSGWLSGTSTDTQYF
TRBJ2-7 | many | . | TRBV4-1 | TGCGCCAGCAGCCAAGAATGGGACGGAAGGACCTACGAGCAGTACTTC | CASSQEWDGRTYEQYF
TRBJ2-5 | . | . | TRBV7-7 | TGTGCTAGCAGCTCCACTAGGGTGGAGACCCAGTACTTC | CASSSTRVETQYF
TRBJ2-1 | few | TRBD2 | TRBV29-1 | TGCACCACACGAGCGGGGGACTACAATGAGCAGTTCTTC | CTTRAGDYNEQFF
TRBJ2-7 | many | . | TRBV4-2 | TGTGCCAGCAGCCAAGAACGTCTAGCGAGTTTCCACGAGCAGTACTTC | CASSQERLASFHEQYF
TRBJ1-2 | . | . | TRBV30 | TGTGCCTGGAGTAGGTCAGGGGTAGGTGGCTACACCTTC | CAWSRSGVGGYTF